What follows are 30 T cell receptor beta chains derived from one specimen sequenced in a study of T cell responses to AZD1222 COVID-19 vaccine. The repertoire was sequenced with immunoSEQ multiplex PCR; TCRdb's copy has only in-frame clones and lacks some. The repertoire consists of about 270,000 clones, with 90% to 95% occurring once and the leading ten covering 0.55%. Here the sequenced sample was peripheral blood, taken 28 days after the second AZD1222 dose. Receptors originate from an adult who received the AZD1222 COVID-19 vaccine.

The chain recombines TRBV6-4 with TRBJ1-5; no clear D. V lost 5 bases and J 3 bases, leaving 8 bases between the germline ends. There are 13 residues in the CDR3. Looked up from germline, CDR1 is MRHNA and CDR2 is SNTAGT. The CDR3: CASSQDPNQPQHF. In DNA, the CDR3 is TGTGCCAGCAGTCAGGACCCCAATCAGCCCCAGCATTTT.

The chain is built from TRBV6-5 and TRBJ2-7, with D tentatively TRBD2 (6 bases). Trimming shortened V by 7 bases and J by 0 bases, and 10 bases separated the two germline ends. The germline CDR1 and CDR2 sequences are MNHEY and SVGAGI. This CDR3 is built from 13 residues. The CDR3, as DNA: TGTGCCAGCAAAGCGGGCGCCTCCTACGAGCAGTACTTC. It is translated as CASKAGASYEQYF.

In its sample, this clone was seen once. The chain is built from TRBV6-5 and TRBJ1-2, with TRBD1 as a possible D gene (5 bases). Looked up from germline, CDR1 is MNHEY and CDR2 is SVGAGI. V lost 2 bases and J lost 4, with 14 bases in between. The CDR3 spans 15 residues. CDR3 bases: TGTGCCAGCAGTTACGGGGGGGATTTTACCTATGGCTACACCTTC. This sequence encodes CASSYGGDFTYGYTF.

V gene TRBV28 combines with J gene TRBJ2-7, with 8 bases identical to TRBD1. This CDR3 contains 15 residues. Trimming removed 4 bases from V and 4 bases from J; junction bases left unmatched: 9. CDR1 is MDHEN and CDR2 is SYDVKM in the germline V gene. CDR3 sequence: CASSSGQGPLYEQYF. CDR3 bases: TGTGCCAGCAGTTCCGGACAGGGCCCCCTGTACGAGCAGTACTTC.

The chain uses TRBV5-6 and TRBJ2-5; 8 bases match TRBD1. V was pared by 4 bases and J by 5 bases, with 4 bases of the junction left unmatched. The CDR3 covers 13 residues. Per germline, CDR1 SGHDT and CDR2 YYEEEE. For the CDR3, the DNA is TGTGCCAGCAGCCGGACAGGGTTTGAGACCCAGTACTTC. This gives the protein CASSRTGFETQYF.

This chain uses TRBV18 with TRBJ1-4; D may be TRBD1 (5 bases). V dropped 5 bases and J dropped 8 bases, with 18 bases sitting between them. The CDR3 sequence is 15 residues long. Germline-derived CDR1 and CDR2 are KGHSH and LQKENI. The CDR3 bases are TGTGCCAGCTCATCGACCGGGCCCCCAGGGGAAAAACTGTTTTTT. Its translation: CASSSTGPPGEKLFF.

The chain uses TRBV19 and TRBJ1-1; D possibly corresponds to TRBD1 (6 bases). The V gene lost 2 bases and the J gene lost 11 bases, with 12 bases spanning the gap. Germline loops: CDR1 LNHDA, CDR2 SQIVND (reference sequence). This CDR3 has 12 residues. Written as DNA, the CDR3 is TGTGCCAGTAGTATACAAGGAGACAGGGCTTTCTTT. Translation gives CASSIQGDRAFF.

The gene calls are TRBV30 and TRBJ1-6; D may be TRBD1 (6 bases). V lost 6 bases, J lost 5 bases, and 23 bases lay in between. The CDR3 loop spans 17 amino acids. From germline, CDR1 is GTSNPN and CDR2 SVGIG (reference sequence). The DNA of the CDR3 is TGTGCCTGTAAGATACTGAAGGACAGTGCAAATAATTCACCCCTCCACTTT. This gives the protein CACKILKDSANNSPLHF.

The gene calls are TRBV5-1 and TRBJ2-2; unclear D gene. V lost 4 bases and J lost 0, with 1 base in between. The CDR3 totals 12 residues. CDR1 and CDR2 from the germline V gene are SGHRS and YFSETQ. This CDR3 reads CASSPNTGELFF. CDR3 coding DNA: TGCGCCAGCAGCCCGAACACCGGGGAGCTGTTTTTT.

CDR3 sequence (DNA): TGTGCCAGCAGTTCCATCTCGTGGGAGCAGTACTTC. This translates into CASSSISWEQYF. This rearrangement joins TRBV6-6 to TRBJ2-7, with D unclear. The CDR3 contains 12 residues. Germline CDR1 and CDR2: MNHNY and SVGAGI (reference sequence). Trimming removed 4 bases at V and 7 bases at J, with 11 bases between.

The V gene is TRBV28, the J gene TRBJ2-7; 10 bases line up with TRBD2. Germline trimming cut 1 base from V and 5 bases from J; bases unmatched to any gene: 5. Germline V gene lookup returns CDR1 MDHEN and CDR2 SYDVKM. The CDR3 has 15 residues. CDR3 amino acids: CASSLLASGRNEQYF. As DNA, the CDR3 is TGTGCCAGCAGTTTATTGGCTAGCGGGAGAAACGAGCAGTACTTC.

The chain carries TRBV2 and TRBJ2-1, with D hard to call. CDR1 is SNHLY and CDR2 is FYNNEI in the germline V gene. The V end lost 7 bases, the J end lost 3 bases, and 10 bases lay between the germline ends. This CDR3 is built from 13 residues. CDR3 sequence: CASKATHYNEQFF. DNA for the CDR3: TGTGCCAGCAAGGCGACCCACTACAATGAGCAGTTCTTC.

The V gene is TRBV6-2 or TRBV6-3, the J gene TRBJ2-5, with 12 bases aligning to TRBD2. CDR3 length: 15 amino acids. CDR1 is MNHEY and CDR2 is SVGEGT in the germline V gene. J gave up 4 bases and V 5 bases, and 5 bases lay outside the gene matches. The CDR3 DNA is TGTGCCAGCAGTAAGTGGGGACTAGCGGGAGAGACCCAGTACTTC. It yields the protein CASSKWGLAGETQYF.

The chain has TRBV2 and TRBJ2-6; 7 bases map to TRBD1. The ends lost 5 bases at V and 4 bases at J; junction bases unmatched: 8. The CDR3 runs to 16 residues. Germline CDR1 is SNHLY and CDR2 is FYNNEI. CDR3 amino acids: CASSPKTGRGANVLTF. Here the CDR3 DNA reads TGTGCCAGCAGTCCTAAGACAGGGCGGGGGGCCAACGTCCTGACTTTC.

This clone was recorded only once. The J gene is TRBJ2-7, the V gene TRBV11-2; 7 bases map to TRBD1. The CDR3 sequence is 13 residues long. CDR1 is SGHAT and CDR2 is FQNNGV in the germline V gene. The V gene end was trimmed by 5 bases and the J gene end by 2 bases; junction bases not matched to a gene: 3. In DNA, the CDR3 is TGTGCCAGCAGCCCCAGGGGGACCTACGAGCAGTACTTC. It is translated as CASSPRGTYEQYF.

This chain joins TRBV30 and TRBJ1-4; D may be TRBD1 (5 bases). Germline V lookup: CDR1 GTSNPN, CDR2 SVGIG (reference sequence). The CDR3 loop spans 13 amino acids. The V end lost 1 base, the J end lost 5 bases, and 8 bases lay between the germline ends. The DNA of the CDR3 is TGTGCCTGGAGTGCGCAGGGAAATGAAAAACTGTTTTTT. Protein: CAWSAQGNEKLFF.

The chain combines TRBV27 with TRBJ1-2, with D unresolved. The CDR3 runs 13 residues. V was cut by 2 bases and J by 0 bases, with 4 bases left in between. In germline, CDR1 is MNHEY, CDR2 SMNVEV (reference sequence). CDR3 coding DNA: TGTGCCAGCAGTTTAACAGCTAACTATGGCTACACCTTC. It translates to CASSLTANYGYTF.

The genes are TRBV5-4 and TRBJ1-4; D is possibly TRBD1 (5 bases). Germline V gene data show CDR1 as SGHNT and CDR2 as YYREEE (reference sequence). The V gene lost 3 bases and the J gene lost 8 bases, with 17 bases spanning the gap. This CDR3 is built from 15 residues. This chain's CDR3 is CASSSPGNPQEKLFF. CDR3 sequence (DNA): TGTGCCAGCAGCTCGCCAGGGAACCCTCAAGAAAAACTGTTTTTT.

The V call is TRBV27, the J call TRBJ2-7, with a possible D match to TRBD1 (6 bases). The CDR3 is 13 amino acids. The germline CDR1 and CDR2 sequences are MNHEY and SMNVEV (reference sequence). Deletions cut 2 bases from V and 4 bases from J, with 9 bases between. The CDR3 reads CASSLGTTYEQYF. The CDR3 DNA sequence: TGTGCCAGCAGTTTAGGGACAACTTACGAGCAGTACTTC.

The J gene is TRBJ1-3, the V gene TRBV6-5; no clear D gene. The CDR3 extends over 13 amino acids. Trimming stripped 9 bases from V and 0 bases from J, with 9 bases between. Per germline, CDR1 MNHEY and CDR2 SVGAGI. The CDR3 loop reads CARDRNSGNTIYF. The DNA of the CDR3 is TGTGCCAGAGATCGCAACTCTGGAAACACCATATATTTT.

This sequence joins TRBV30 and TRBJ1-1; D is undetermined. The CDR3 is made up of 15 amino acids. The germline V gene has CDR1 GTSNPN and CDR2 SVGIG (reference sequence). Trimming took off 2 bases at V and 1 base at J, with 14 bases between the two ends. The CDR3 nucleotides read TGTGCCTGGAGTACGGATCGGGGAAAGAACACTGAAGCTTTCTTT. The encoded protein is CAWSTDRGKNTEAFF.

V gene TRBV11-2 combines with J gene TRBJ1-2, with a tentative D call TRBD1 (5 bases). The V and J ends lost 5 bases and 8 bases respectively, with 21 bases between them. Looked up from germline, CDR1 is SGHAT and CDR2 is FQNNGV. The CDR3 has 15 residues. CDR3 DNA: TGTGCCAGCAGCACCAACAGGTGGGGGAGGGCCGGCTACACCTTC. This codes for CASSTNRWGRAGYTF. The entire variable domain, with the rest obtained from reference TRBV11-2 and TRBJ1-2, is as follows: EAGVAQSPRYKIIEKRQSVAFWCNPISGHATLYWYQQILGQGPKLLIQFQNNGVVDDSQLPKDRFSAERLKGVDSTLKIQPAKLEDSAVYLCASSTNRWGRAGYTFGSGTRLTVV.

The chain carries TRBV7-9 and TRBJ2-1; TRBD1 or TRBD2 may be the D gene (5 bases each). Trimming took 6 bases from V and 0 from J, leaving 21 bases between them. The CDR3 is 18 residues long. Germline V gene lookup returns CDR1 SEHNR and CDR2 FQNEAQ (reference sequence). CDR3 sequence reads: CASRTTAGRLSSYNEQFF. The CDR3 region has the DNA TGTGCCAGCAGGACTACCGCAGGGCGACTCAGCTCCTACAATGAGCAGTTCTTC.

The V call is TRBV15, the J call TRBJ2-7; D possibly matches TRBD1 or TRBD2 (6 bases each). Germline CDR1 LNHNV, CDR2 YYDKDF (reference sequence). The CDR3 has 17 residues. V lost 1 base, J lost 5 bases, and 21 bases lay in between. CDR3 bases: TGTGCCACCAGCAGAGCCCATGGGGGGCTTAACCTGAACGAGCAGTACTTC. This codes for CATSRAHGGLNLNEQYF.

The genes are TRBV19 and TRBJ2-1; D may match TRBD1 or TRBD2 (5 bases each). V was pared by 4 bases and J by 3 bases, with 10 bases between. The V gene's germline CDR1 is LNHDA and CDR2 SQIVND (reference sequence). The CDR3 runs 14 residues. Written as DNA, the CDR3 is TGTGCCAGTAGTAGGGGGAATTACTACAATGAGCAGTTCTTC. It codes for CASSRGNYYNEQFF.

This chain uses TRBV3-1 (or the pseudogene TRBV3-2) with TRBJ1-6, with 8 bases aligning to TRBD1. Germline CDR1 LGHDT, CDR2 YNNKEL (reference sequence). The CDR3 totals 15 residues. The V gene end was trimmed by 6 bases and the J gene end by 6 bases; junction bases not matched to a gene: 7. CDR3 amino acids: CASRRGQGVNSPLHF. DNA of the CDR3: TGTGCCAGCAGACGAGGACAGGGAGTTAATTCACCCCTCCACTTT.

The genes are TRBV20-1 and TRBJ2-7; no clear D gene. V was cut by 3 bases and J by 0 bases, with 12 bases left in between. Germline CDR1 DFQATT, CDR2 SNEGSKA (reference sequence). The length of the CDR3 is 14 residues. Here the CDR3 DNA reads TGCAGTGCTAGTGAGATAGAACACTCCTACGAGCAGTACTTC. This codes for CSASEIEHSYEQYF.

This chain connects TRBV5-6 to TRBJ2-7, with 10 bases aligning to TRBD2. J was trimmed by 2 bases and V by 4 bases; bases with no gene match: 3. The CDR3 sequence is 14 residues long. Germline CDR1 and CDR2: SGHDT and YYEEEE. CDR3 DNA: TGTGCCAGCAGCGGAGCGGGAGGGCCCTACGAGCAGTACTTC. This encodes CASSGAGGPYEQYF.

The genes are TRBV5-1 and TRBJ2-1, with 10 bases identical to TRBD1. The CDR3 has 13 residues. Germline CDR1 is SGHRS and CDR2 is YFSETQ. The V segment lost 6 bases and the J segment 8 bases; nucleotides outside the gene matches: 5. The DNA for the CDR3 is TGCGCCAGCACGGGACAGGGGTTCCATGAGCAGTTCTTC. Residues: CASTGQGFHEQFF.

The rearrangement uses TRBV19 and TRBJ1-5, with D unresolved. The CDR3 covers 14 residues. Germline V CDR1 and CDR2: LNHDA, SQIVND (reference sequence). Trimming took off 3 bases at V and 7 bases at J, with 13 bases between the two ends. The CDR3 DNA is TGTGCCAGTAGTATTGAAAGGGTTGGGCAGCCCCAGCATTTT. Its protein product is CASSIERVGQPQHF.